This TCR beta chain was captured by sequencing in a study of identical twins. Losses at the gene ends were 7 bases for V and 7 bases for J; bases not matched to a gene: 6. The CDR3 is made up of 14 amino acids. TCRdb fed the 5' RACE reads into MiXCR, producing one record per CDR3 protein. The data contain 700,000 or so distinct CDR3 sequences, approximately 22% of them singletons. Findings of the study overall: The degree of excess twin sharing was weaker in beta out-of-frame sequences.

A remark on this clonotype: The antigen is unknown.

Separately, the same data were catalogued under a study of T cells expressing NK-cell markers. From that second work: Seven sequenced donors out of eight were HCMV-seropositive, one seronegative. With an anti-gamma-delta TCR antibody, sorting in several experiments was kept to alpha-beta TCR T cells. Whether expanded NKG2C+ T cell clones were HCMV specific stayed uncertain.

The specimen sequenced was PBMCs. The clonotype comes from a woman between 18 and 30 years old in good health. The V call is TRBV12-3 or TRBV12-4, the J call TRBJ1-6; 8 bases match TRBD1. The CDR3 region has the DNA TGTGCCAGCACCCCCGGGACAGGCAATTCACCCCTCCACTTT. It translates to CASTPGTGNSPLHF.